The 27 T cell receptor beta chains presented below share a single source sample, sequenced in a study of cytomegalovirus exposure and HLA in healthy donors. Use of 60 Vbeta and 13 Jbeta primers characterized the PCR. TCRdb's table, derived via immunoSEQ multiplex PCR, lists solely in-frame clones and lacks some. The sample has about 140,000 clones, 70% to 85% seen once. Sequences were obtained from PBMCs. The source of these receptors is a woman aged 40-49 years in good health and CMV-seronegative.

The V and J genes are TRBV10-3 and TRBJ2-1; the match to TRBD2 covers 9 bases. V lost 7 bases and J lost 8; bases outside the gene matches: 15. This CDR3 contains 16 residues. Germline lookup yields CDR1 ENHRY and CDR2 SYGVKD. CDR3 nucleotides: TGTGCCATCACTCCCCGGGGTAGCGGGAGTGTCCATGAGCAGTTCTTC. This sequence encodes CAITPRGSGSVHEQFF.

The V and J genes are TRBV28 and TRBJ2-5; 8 positions match TRBD1. This CDR3 region has 16 residues. Unmatched junction bases numbered 15, after V lost 5 bases and J lost 7 bases. The germline V gene has CDR1 MDHEN and CDR2 SYDVKM. The chain's CDR3 is CASSPPRDRTRVTQYF. The CDR3 nucleotides read TGTGCCAGCAGTCCGCCGCGGGACAGGACAAGAGTGACCCAGTACTTC.

This chain joins TRBV29-1 and TRBJ2-7; TRBD1 might be the D (5 bases). The CDR3 covers 13 residues. Trimming shortened V by 4 bases and J by 2 bases, and 12 bases separated the two germline ends. Germline CDR1 reads SQVTM; CDR2 reads ANQGSEA. CDR3 sequence reads: CSVVRTSAYEQYF. DNA for the CDR3: TGCAGCGTTGTTAGGACATCTGCCTACGAGCAGTACTTC.

This chain uses TRBV28 with TRBJ2-1; the D gene is possibly TRBD1 (5 bases). The CDR3 extends over 16 amino acids. The germline V gene has CDR1 MDHEN and CDR2 SYDVKM. Trimming shortened V by 4 bases and J by 7 bases, and 20 bases separated the two germline ends. The chain's CDR3 is CASSSASGGRGNEQFF. DNA for the CDR3: TGTGCCAGCAGTTCCGCGTCGGGCGGAAGGGGTAATGAGCAGTTCTTC.

The rearrangement links TRBV6-1 to TRBJ2-7; 7 positions match TRBD1. Germline trimming cut 6 bases from V and 9 bases from J; bases unmatched to any gene: 11. Per the germline V gene, CDR1 is MNHNS and CDR2 is SASEGT. The CDR3 runs to 13 residues. CDR3 nucleotide sequence: TGTGCCAGCAGCGAAAGCGACAGGGTTGGGCAGTACTTC. Protein sequence: CASSESDRVGQYF.

This clone has a single count. The chain recombines TRBV15 with TRBJ1-1; D not resolved. This CDR3 has 15 residues. V was cut by 0 bases and J by 1 base, with 9 bases left in between. Germline-derived CDR1 and CDR2 are LNHNV and YYDKDF (reference sequence). The CDR3: CATSREPGRNTEAFF. The CDR3 DNA reads TGTGCCACCAGCAGAGAACCGGGGAGGAACACTGAAGCTTTCTTT. Using reference TRBV15 and TRBJ1-1 for the parts outside the CDR3, the full variable domain is DAMVIQNPRYQVTQFGKPVTLSCSQTLNHNVMYWYQQKSSQAPKLLFHYYDKDFNNEADTPDNFQSRRPNTSFCFLDIRSPGLGDTAMYLCATSREPGRNTEAFFGQGTRLTVV.

This sequence joins TRBV6-1 and TRBJ2-7; 10 positions match TRBD2. CDR3 size: 16 residues. Germline V gene lookup returns CDR1 MNHNS and CDR2 SASEGT. J gave up 3 bases and V 2 bases, and 7 bases lay outside the gene matches. CDR3 amino acids: CASSEKEQREGYEQYF. The CDR3 nucleotides read TGTGCCAGCAGTGAAAAGGAGCAGCGGGAGGGCTACGAGCAGTACTTC.

The CDR3 loop reads CATQGSNQPQHF. In DNA form, the CDR3 reads TGTGCCACTCAGGGTAGCAATCAGCCCCAGCATTTT. The chain joins TRBV6-4 to TRBJ1-5; TRBD1 is a possible D gene (5 bases). CDR3 length: 12 amino acids. Germline V gives CDR1 MRHNA, CDR2 SNTAGT. Trimming cost V 10 bases and J 0 bases, with 7 bases left between them.

This rearrangement joins TRBV28 to TRBJ1-3, with TRBD1 matching over 7 bases. The CDR3 has 19 residues. Per the germline V gene, CDR1 is MDHEN and CDR2 is SYDVKM. Trimming at V came to 7 bases and at J to 0 bases, leaving 18 bases not matched to a gene. The DNA of the CDR3 is TGTGCCAGCACCATAGGGGGCGGTGGGGTGCCCGTCTCTGGAAACACCATATATTTT. Protein: CASTIGGGGVPVSGNTIYF.

The chain joins TRBV7-2 to TRBJ2-5; possible D gene TRBD2, 6 bases. The germline V gene has CDR1 SGHTA and CDR2 FQGNSA. The CDR3 sequence is 14 residues long. Trimming pared 2 bases from V and 1 base from J, leaving 8 bases between. In DNA, the CDR3 is TGTGCCAGCAGCTTAAGGCGGGGCCAAGAGACCCAGTACTTC. This translates into CASSLRRGQETQYF.

J is TRBJ1-4 and V is TRBV19; D not certain. The CDR3 has 15 amino acids. Germline CDR1 LNHDA, CDR2 SQIVND (reference sequence). Trimming stripped 4 bases from V and 4 bases from J, with 13 bases between. CDR3 bases: TGTGCCAGTAGTACCCGCCAGGTTCTTAATGAAAAACTGTTTTTT. This sequence encodes CASSTRQVLNEKLFF.

The chain combines TRBV6-5 with TRBJ2-3, with 9 bases matching TRBD2. Germline loops: CDR1 MNHEY, CDR2 SVGAGI. Trimming took 3 bases from V and 4 from J; bases not matched to a gene: 2. The CDR3 spans 14 residues. The CDR3 DNA follows: TGTGCCAGCAGTTATAGCGGGAGAGCAGATACGCAGTATTTT. Its translation: CASSYSGRADTQYF.

This chain connects TRBV19 to TRBJ2-1; weak D call: TRBD1 (5 bases). The CDR3 extends over 15 amino acids. Trimming removed 0 bases from V and 12 bases from J, with 18 bases in between. Germline lookup yields CDR1 LNHDA and CDR2 SQIVND (reference sequence). As DNA, the CDR3 is TGTGCCAGTAGTATAGAAGGGCCCAGGGCGCCCGGGCAGTTCTTC. Translated, it gives CASSIEGPRAPGQFF.

This sequence joins TRBV7-2 and TRBJ1-1, with a weak D call TRBD1 (6 bases). Trimming removed 7 bases from V and 4 bases from J, with 16 bases in between. Germline V gene lookup returns CDR1 SGHTA and CDR2 FQGNSA. The CDR3 sequence is 14 residues long. The CDR3 DNA sequence: TGTGCCAGCACGCGCAGGGGTTCCCTCACTGAAGCTTTCTTT. It is translated as CASTRRGSLTEAFF.

The table lists this clone with a count of one. The chain is built from TRBV11-1 and TRBJ2-3; no reliable D call. The germline gives CDR1 SGHAT, CDR2 FQDESV (reference sequence). V was trimmed by 5 bases and J by 0 bases, leaving 21 bases between them. The CDR3 loop spans 18 amino acids. The CDR3 DNA reads as TGTGCCAGCAGCCATAAAATTTTACAGAGAACAAGCACAGATACGCAGTATTTT. This codes for CASSHKILQRTSTDTQYF. Full variable domain (rest looked up from reference TRBV11-1 and TRBJ2-3): EAEVAQSPRYKITEKSQAVAFWCDPISGHATLYWYRQILGQGPELLVQFQDESVVDDSQLPKDRFSAERLKGVDSTLKIQPAELGDSAMYLCASSHKILQRTSTDTQYFGPGTRLTVL.

V gene TRBV28 combines with J gene TRBJ2-3; TRBD2 is a possible D gene (5 bases). V lost 6 bases, J lost 1 base, and 17 bases lay in between. Germline V gives CDR1 MDHEN, CDR2 SYDVKM. The CDR3 extends over 16 amino acids. The CDR3 DNA follows: TGTGCCAGCAGCCCCGTGGGGAACGGGGGCACAGATACGCAGTATTTT. Translating gives CASSPVGNGGTDTQYF.

The gene calls are TRBV7-9 and TRBJ1-5; TRBD1 might be the D (5 bases). The length of the CDR3 is 16 residues. Trimming left V 3 bases short and J 4 bases short, with 16 bases between. Germline V gene data show CDR1 as SEHNR and CDR2 as FQNEAQ (reference sequence). The CDR3 loop is CASSFGSWGENQPQHF. In DNA, the CDR3 is TGTGCCAGCAGCTTTGGGAGTTGGGGGGAAAATCAGCCCCAGCATTTT.

The chain carries TRBV5-1 and TRBJ2-5; 9 bases map to TRBD1. Germline CDR1 is SGHRS and CDR2 is YFSETQ. This CDR3 comprises 14 residues. J gave up 4 bases and V 4 bases, and 5 bases lay outside the gene matches. In DNA, the CDR3 is TGCGCCAGCAGCCCGAACAGGGGGCGAGAGACCCAGTACTTC. Protein sequence: CASSPNRGRETQYF.

The chain carries TRBV19 and TRBJ2-6; D is perhaps TRBD2 (6 bases). CDR1 is LNHDA and CDR2 is SQIVND in the germline V gene (reference sequence). The length of the CDR3 is 16 residues. The V end lost 3 bases, the J end lost 0 bases, and 9 bases lay between the germline ends. The CDR3 nucleotides read TGTGCCAGTAGTATCCGCGGGAACTCTGGGGCCAACGTCCTGACTTTC. Translation gives CASSIRGNSGANVLTF.

The J gene is TRBJ1-3, the V gene TRBV18; D is unresolved. Trimming removed 0 bases at V and 4 bases at J, with 22 bases between. The CDR3 has 19 residues. Germline CDR1 KGHSH, CDR2 LQKENI. As DNA, the CDR3 is TGTGCCAGCTCACCACCGGCTGGGGAAGATTACTCGGGAGGAAACACCATATATTTT. Amino acid sequence: CASSPPAGEDYSGGNTIYF.

Ten or more counts support this clone. The chain combines TRBV11-1 with TRBJ2-7, with a tentative D call TRBD2 (6 bases). Germline V gene lookup returns CDR1 SGHAT and CDR2 FQDESV (reference sequence). V dropped 5 bases and J dropped 4 bases, with 12 bases sitting between them. The CDR3 is 13 amino acids. CDR3: CASSLQTSYEQYF. CDR3 DNA sequence: TGTGCCAGCAGCCTACAGACTAGTTACGAGCAGTACTTC.

The rearrangement links TRBV5-6 to TRBJ1-3; D possibly corresponds to TRBD1 (6 bases). Trimming shortened V by 0 bases and J by 7 bases, and 11 bases separated the two germline ends. The CDR3 totals 14 residues. Germline CDR1 SGHDT, CDR2 YYEEEE. The CDR3 protein is CASSLVGASNTIYF. Written as DNA, the CDR3 is TGTGCCAGCAGCTTGGTGGGGGCAAGTAACACCATATATTTT.

The rearrangement joins TRBV4-1 to TRBJ2-1, with TRBD2 matching over 8 bases. The germline CDR1 and CDR2 sequences are MGHRA and YSYEKL. V lost 0 bases to trimming and J lost 8 bases; unmatched junction nucleotides: 12. This CDR3 comprises 17 residues. The CDR3 bases are TGCGCCAGCAGCCAAGAAGGGTTTAGCGGGGCTAGGGATGAGCAGTTCTTC. This codes for CASSQEGFSGARDEQFF.

V usage is TRBV9 and J usage is TRBJ2-2; D perhaps matches TRBD2 (5 bases). The V end was cut by 4 bases, the J end by 3 bases, with 19 bases between. CDR1 is SGDLS, CDR2 YYNGEE, per germline. CDR3 length equals 17 residues. Here the CDR3 reads CASSPRAVMDYTGELFF. CDR3 DNA sequence: TGTGCCAGCAGCCCACGCGCGGTCATGGACTACACCGGGGAGCTGTTTTTT.

The CDR3 DNA reads TGCGCCAGCAGCTTGACAGGGTCCCAAGAGACCCAGTACTTC. This translates into CASSLTGSQETQYF. This chain uses TRBV5-1 with TRBJ2-5; maybe TRBD1 (6 bases). Germline CDR1 is SGHRS and CDR2 is YFSETQ. The CDR3 consists of 14 residues. V was clipped by 1 base and J by 1 base, with 8 bases between them.

The V call is TRBV30, the J call TRBJ2-1; the match to TRBD2 covers 11 bases. The CDR3 has 15 residues. The germline CDR1 and CDR2 sequences are GTSNPN and SVGIG (reference sequence). Trimming cost V 3 bases and J 10 bases; bases outside gene matches: 11. The DNA for the CDR3 is TGTGCCTGGAGAGCACTAGCGGGAGAGAAACGGGAGCAGTTCTTC. Protein sequence: CAWRALAGEKREQFF.

This chain links TRBV7-2 with TRBJ2-1; 10 nucleotides line up with TRBD2. The trim removed 10 bases at V and 2 bases at J, leaving 5 bases unmatched. The CDR3 contains 14 residues. Germline assignment: CDR1 SGHTA and CDR2 FQGNSA. The CDR3 sequence: CAITSGMAYNEQFF. DNA for the CDR3: TGTGCCATCACTAGCGGGATGGCCTACAATGAGCAGTTCTTC.